This T cell receptor beta chain appears in the sequencing data of a study of breast tumors, draining lymph nodes, adjacent tissues. Study-wide points: Compared with lymph nodes, tumors were less diverse; compared with nontumor tissue, more. The lymph node origin of tumor T cells was framed as consistent with a hypothesis, not demonstrated.

TCRdb ran MiXCR on the multiplex PCR reads and lists one entry per CDR3 protein. The profile covers more than 250,000 distinct CDR3 sequences, with over 25% appearing a single time and more than 1% taken by the ten largest. In its sample, this clonotype was seen many times. Its antigen remains unidentified. This CDR3 is 14 amino acids long. The V gene's germline CDR1 is MNHNS and CDR2 SASEGT. The V end lost 2 bases, the J end lost 7 bases, and 12 bases lay between the germline ends. Axillary draining lymph nodes of breast cancer patients supplied the node samples. V is TRBV6-1 and J is TRBJ1-5, with unresolved D. This TCR derives from a female donor with breast cancer. Some clones in this sample may be carry-over from other donors' samples. The sequencing sample was made of axillary lymph node tissue. The CDR3 DNA is TGTGCCAGCAGTGAAACGGGCTGGGAGCAGCCCCAGCATTTT. This codes for CASSETGWEQPQHF.